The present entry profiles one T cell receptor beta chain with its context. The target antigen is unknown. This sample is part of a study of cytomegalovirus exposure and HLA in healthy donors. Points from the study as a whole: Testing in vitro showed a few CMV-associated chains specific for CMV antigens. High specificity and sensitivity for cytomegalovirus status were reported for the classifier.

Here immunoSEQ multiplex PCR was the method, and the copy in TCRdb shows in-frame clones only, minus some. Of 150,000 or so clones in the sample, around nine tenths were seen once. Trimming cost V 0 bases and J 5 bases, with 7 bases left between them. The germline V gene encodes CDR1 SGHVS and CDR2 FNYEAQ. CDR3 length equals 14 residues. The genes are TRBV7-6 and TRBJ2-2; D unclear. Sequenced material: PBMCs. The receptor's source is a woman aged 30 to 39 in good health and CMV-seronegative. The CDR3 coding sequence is TGTGCCAGCAGCTTAGCGATTCAGACCGGGGAGCTGTTTTTT. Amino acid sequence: CASSLAIQTGELFF.